The rows below give T cell receptor beta chains drawn from one sample of a study of T-cell memory formation after mild COVID-19. MiXCR was run by TCRdb on the 5' RACE reads, yielding one entry per CDR3 protein. This sample has about 560,000 distinct CDR3 sequences; around 17% occur once, and the top ten carry around 12%. Sequencing was carried out using PBMCs or a T cell subset sorted from them (not recorded which). Every receptor here comes from an adult woman who had mild COVID-19 (a few samples of this study predate the infection). Cell type and time point are not known. The CDR3 runs from the conserved cysteine through the conserved F or W. The D gene is left open where the match is weak. The size of a clone is reported for some rows only, either as once, few or many, or as a class for expanded clones.

j_call,d_call,v_call,clone_size,cdr3_nt,cdr3_aa
TRBJ2-7,TRBD2,TRBV4-1,few,TGCGCCAGCAGCCGAACCGACGCGGGGGGATGGTCCTACGAGCAGTACTTC,CASSRTDAGGWSYEQYF
TRBJ2-7,.,TRBV24-1,.,TGTGCCACCAGTGGGCAGGGCCTGGGCGAGCAGTACTTC,CATSGQGLGEQYF
TRBJ2-7,TRBD1,TRBV29-1,few,TGCAGCGGTGGACAGGGGGGCGAGCAGTACTTC,CSGGQGGEQYF
TRBJ2-7,.,TRBV27,many,TGTGCCAGCAGCCAGACCCGCTCCTACGAGCAGTACTTC,CASSQTRSYEQYF
TRBJ2-2,TRBD2,TRBV7-9,.,TGTGCCAGCAGCTTCCTAGCGGGAGGGGCCGGGGAGCTGTTTTTT,CASSFLAGGAGELFF
TRBJ2-3,.,TRBV4-1,few,TGCGCCAGCGCCACAACCTGGGTGTACACAGATACGCAGTATTTT,CASATTWVYTDTQYF
TRBJ2-2,.,TRBV3-1,.,TGTGCCAGCAGCCCCTCTTGGACCGGGGAGCTGTTTTTT,CASSPSWTGELFF
TRBJ1-4,.,TRBV6-5,.,TGTGCCAGCAGTTACTCCTCGGGGGGGGAAAAACTGTTTTTT,CASSYSSGGEKLFF
TRBJ1-5,TRBD1,TRBV6-1,.,TGTGCCAGCAGGGAAATAGGGACAGCCTATCAGCCCCAGCATTTT,CASREIGTAYQPQHF
TRBJ2-5,TRBD2,TRBV7-8,.,TGTGCCAGCAGCCCTCTCGATCCTAGACTAGCGGGATCGGGGGAGACCCAGTACTTC,CASSPLDPRLAGSGETQYF
TRBJ2-1,TRBD2,TRBV20-1,.,TGCAGTGCTAGAGGCGAGGCTAGCGGGAGGAGGCATGAGCAGTTCTTC,CSARGEASGRRHEQFF
TRBJ2-5,TRBD2,TRBV9,few,TGTGCCAGCAGCGCGGGACTAGCGGTCCGGGAGACCCAGTACTTC,CASSAGLAVRETQYF
TRBJ2-2,TRBD2,TRBV7-6,.,TGTGCCAGCAGCTCAAGACTAGCGGGAGGCACCGGGGAGCTGTTTTTT,CASSSRLAGGTGELFF
TRBJ2-1,TRBD2,TRBV12-3/TRBV12-4,few,TGTGCCAGCAGACAAGCGGGACCAATCTACAATGAGCAGTTCTTC,CASRQAGPIYNEQFF
TRBJ2-1,TRBD1,TRBV6-2/TRBV6-3,.,TGTGCCAGCAGTTACGGACAGGGCCCCTACAATGAGCAGTTCTTC,CASSYGQGPYNEQFF
TRBJ2-7,.,TRBV25-1,.,TGTGCCAGCAGTGAATACGGGGTATCGAAGTCCTACGAGCAGTACTTC,CASSEYGVSKSYEQYF
TRBJ2-1,TRBD1,TRBV7-6,few,TGTGCCAGCAGCTGGGACAGTACCCGCAATGAGCAGTTCTTC,CASSWDSTRNEQFF
TRBJ2-7,TRBD1,TRBV4-1,.,TGCGCCAGCAGCCATCCCGGGACAGGGACCTACGAGCAGTACTTC,CASSHPGTGTYEQYF
TRBJ2-3,.,TRBV20-1,few,TGCAGTGCTAGAGATTGGGAGCCCAGGGCAGATACGCAGTATTTT,CSARDWEPRADTQYF
TRBJ1-1,.,TRBV15,.,TGTGCCACCAGCAGAGCCCGGTGGGGCGGGGAAAACACTGAAGCTTTCTTT,CATSRARWGGENTEAFF
TRBJ1-4,TRBD1,TRBV5-1,many,TGCGCCAGCAGCCCTGGGGGACAGCCTAATGAAAAACTGTTTTTT,CASSPGGQPNEKLFF
TRBJ1-2,.,TRBV6-1,.,TGTGCCAGCAGTGAAAGGGCAGTACAGCCTGAGTCCACCTTC,CASSERAVQPESTF
TRBJ2-5,.,TRBV29-1,.,TGCAGCGTTGTAGTCTCCGAGACCCAGTACTTC,CSVVVSETQYF
TRBJ1-5,.,TRBV7-2,.,TGTGCCAGCACTATAGGGGCAAATGGCCAGCCCCAGCATTTT,CASTIGANGQPQHF
TRBJ1-5,.,TRBV19,few,TGTGCCAGTAGGCAGGGGAGTTGGAGCAATCAGCCCCAGCATTTT,CASRQGSWSNQPQHF
TRBJ2-2,.,TRBV27,few,TGTGCCAGCAGTTTTAGGGGTCACACCGGGGAGCTGTTTTTT,CASSFRGHTGELFF
TRBJ2-7,TRBD1,TRBV7-9,few,TGTGCCAGCAGCTTAGGGGCAGGGGGCCACCTCTCCTACGAGCAGTACTTC,CASSLGAGGHLSYEQYF
TRBJ2-1,TRBD2,TRBV7-8,few,TGTGCCAGCAGCTTTCGCGGGAGTAGCTACAATGAGCAGTTCTTC,CASSFRGSSYNEQFF
TRBJ1-2,.,TRBV20-1,once,TGCAGTGCTAGACCTTGGTTACAGGGCTCTAACTATGGCTACACCTTC,CSARPWLQGSNYGYTF
TRBJ2-2,.,TRBV3-1,.,TGTGCCAGCAGCCCATTAGCGGTGCCCGGGGAGCTGTTTTTT,CASSPLAVPGELFF
TRBJ2-1,TRBD2,TRBV20-1,few,TGCAGTGCTAGTCGGACTAGCGGGGGGTCAAACAATGAGCAGTTCTTC,CSASRTSGGSNNEQFF
TRBJ1-2,.,TRBV2,.,TGTGCCAGCAGTGGGGTTGACTATGGCTACACCTTC,CASSGVDYGYTF
TRBJ1-1,TRBD1,TRBV5-1,.,TGCGCCAGCAGCCGCCTTGACAGGGGGACTGAAGCTTTCTTT,CASSRLDRGTEAFF
TRBJ2-3,.,TRBV11-2,.,TGTGCCAGCAGCTTATTGAGGGCTACGCAGTATTTT,CASSLLRATQYF
TRBJ2-5,TRBD1,TRBV5-1,.,TGCGCCAGCAGGACCACCGGACAGGGGGTTTTGGAGACCCAGTACTTC,CASRTTGQGVLETQYF
TRBJ2-7,TRBD1,TRBV5-1,few,TGCGCCAGCAGCCGCTGGACAGGGGGCGCGGGCGAGCAGTACTTC,CASSRWTGGAGEQYF
TRBJ2-5,.,TRBV18,few,TGTGCCAGCTCACCAGAAGGCAGCCAAGAGACCCAGTACTTC,CASSPEGSQETQYF
TRBJ2-4,.,TRBV4-1,.,TGCGCCAGCAGCCAAGACTGGCAGCTTGGCGTTCAGTACTTC,CASSQDWQLGVQYF
TRBJ2-7,.,TRBV30,.,TGTGCCTGGAGTTATCCCAGCTCCTACGAGCAGTACTTC,CAWSYPSSYEQYF